What follows are 5 T cell receptor beta chains derived from one specimen sequenced in a study of CD4+ T cells in melanoma. Sequenced by immunoSEQ multiplex PCR; TCRdb stores in-frame clones only, minus some. The top ten hold roughly 15% of the sample, which has approximately 9,900 clones, 55% to 75% seen once. The sample consisted of cells from a culture (not recorded whether cultured in vitro). These TCRs come from a human donor with melanoma.

The chain employs TRBV2 and TRBJ2-3; D perhaps matches TRBD2 (5 bases). The CDR3 sequence is 15 residues long. The V gene's germline CDR1 is SNHLY and CDR2 FYNNEI. Trimming pared 4 bases from V and 0 bases from J, leaving 11 bases between. CDR3 sequence reads: CASSATRSSTDTQYF. Written as DNA, the CDR3 is TGTGCCAGCAGTGCCACTAGGAGTAGCACAGATACGCAGTATTTT. Full variable domain (remainder filled in from reference TRBV2 and TRBJ2-3): EPEVTQTPSHQVTQMGQEVILRCVPISNHLYFYWYRQILGQKVEFLVSFYNNEISEKSEIFDDQFSVERPDGSNFTLKIRSTKLEDSAMYFCASSATRSSTDTQYFGPGTRLTVL.

The chain combines TRBV4-2 with TRBJ2-2; D is unclear. The V gene lost 4 bases and the J gene lost 3 bases, with 12 bases spanning the gap. CDR3 length: 15 amino acids. Germline values: CDR1 LGHNA, CDR2 YNFKEQ. The CDR3 coding sequence is TGTGCCAGCAGCCCCGTGATGAGCGACACCGGGGAGCTGTTTTTT. It specifies CASSPVMSDTGELFF.

The V gene is TRBV18, the J gene TRBJ1-2, with 7 bases that match TRBD1. V lost 4 bases, J lost 3 bases, and 8 bases stayed unmatched. CDR3 length equals 15 residues. Germline CDR1 is KGHSH and CDR2 is LQKENI. CDR3 nucleotide sequence: TGTGCCAGCTCACAGAGGGACAGCGAATACTATGGCTACACCTTC. As protein: CASSQRDSEYYGYTF. The full variable domain, its missing parts supplied by reference TRBV18 and TRBJ1-2, is NAGVMQNPRHLVRRRGQEARLRCSPMKGHSHVYWYRQLPEEGLKFMVYLQKENIIDESGMPKERFSAEFPKEGPSILRIQQVVRGDSAAYFCASSQRDSEYYGYTFGSGTRLTVV.

The chain employs TRBV10-3 and TRBJ1-2; the match to TRBD1 covers 7 bases. This CDR3 spans 13 amino acids. Germline lookup yields CDR1 ENHRY and CDR2 SYGVKD. The J segment lost 5 bases and the V segment lost 6 bases, leaving 6 bases of the junction unmatched. CDR3: CAIRYMTGYGYTF. The CDR3 DNA sequence: TGTGCCATCAGGTACATGACAGGGTATGGCTACACCTTC.

V is TRBV28 and J is TRBJ1-2; perhaps TRBD1 as D (6 bases). The CDR3 runs to 15 residues. The V and J ends lost 6 bases and 5 bases respectively, with 19 bases between them. The V gene's germline CDR1 is MDHEN and CDR2 SYDVKM. CDR3 bases: TGTGCCAGCAGACGAACACCACAGGGAAGTTATGGCTACACCTTC. Protein: CASRRTPQGSYGYTF.